The clone carrying this T cell receptor beta chain has only a few counts. Its antigen remains unknown. The sample belongs to a study of T cells after yellow fever vaccination. At the level of the study: Preparation used SMART-Seq v4 Ultra Low Input for the low-cell-number fractions.

The study, taken as a whole, reports: A limited proportion of clonotypes was detected within both the CD4 and CD8 compartments.

The CDR3 is 15 amino acids. Deletions cut 4 bases from V and 3 bases from J, with 12 bases between. Germline CDR1 and CDR2: LGHDT and YNNKEL (reference sequence). MiXCR, run by TCRdb on the 5' RACE reads, gives a single entry per CDR3 protein. There are hundreds of thousands of distinct CDR3 sequences in the sample; approximately 10% occur only once, and 3% to 3.5% lies in the top ten. The chain joins TRBV3-1 to TRBJ1-4; D not resolved. The specimen was CD4+ T cells sorted from PBMCs, collected 5 days after the yellow fever booster vaccination. The TCR sequence derives from a young man who received the YFV17D yellow fever vaccine. CDR3 protein: CASSPIGYANEKLFF. The CDR3 DNA is TGTGCCAGCAGCCCGATCGGTTATGCTAATGAAAAACTGTTTTTT.